Listed below are T cell receptor beta chains from one sample, sequenced in a study of identical twins. TCRdb re-derived calls from the 5' RACE reads in MiXCR, one entry per CDR3 protein. The sample consists of 500,000 to 600,000 distinct CDR3 sequences, less than 25% of them appearing once. The same sample was also used in a study of T cells expressing NK-cell markers.

The sample consisted of CD4+ T cells sorted from blood. The receptors derive from a woman aged 18-29 years in good health. The CDR3 runs from the conserved cysteine through the conserved F or W. The D gene is left open where the match is weak. Clone size, where shown, is once, few, many, or a class for clones that have expanded.

CASSLRNRAETQYF,TGTGCCAGCAGCTTGAGGAATCGGGCAGAGACCCAGTACTTC,TRBJ2-5,TRBV5-6,few,NA
CASRKKLAGGPLEQFF,TGTGCCAGCAGAAAAAAACTAGCGGGAGGGCCTCTTGAGCAGTTCTTC,TRBJ2-1,TRBV7-6,NA,TRBD2
CASSLGLRRSGNTIYF,TGTGCCAGCAGCTTAGGCCTAAGGCGTTCTGGAAACACCATATATTTT,TRBJ1-3,TRBV7-2,NA,NA
CASSLVGASYEQYF,TGCGCCAGCAGCTTGGTAGGGGCCTCCTACGAGCAGTACTTC,TRBJ2-7,TRBV5-1,few,NA
CSARDRRGGVETQYF,TGCAGTGCTAGAGATCGGAGAGGGGGCGTAGAGACCCAGTACTTC,TRBJ2-5,TRBV20-1,few,TRBD1
CASSYGSGGWDTQYF,TGTGCCAGCAGTTACGGGAGCGGGGGGTGGGATACGCAGTATTTT,TRBJ2-3,TRBV6-5,NA,TRBD2
CSAPAGGTDTQYF,TGCAGTGCTCCAGCGGGGGGCACAGATACGCAGTATTTT,TRBJ2-3,TRBV20-1,NA,TRBD2
CATSAGSSPLHF,TGTGCCACCAGCGCAGGGAGTTCACCCCTCCACTTT,TRBJ1-6,TRBV15,NA,NA
CASSSHGAETQYF,TGTGCCAGCAGCTCCCACGGGGCGGAGACCCAGTACTTC,TRBJ2-5,TRBV7-2,NA,NA
CASSGQGINQPQHF,TGCGCCAGCAGTGGACAGGGTATCAATCAGCCCCAGCATTTT,TRBJ1-5,TRBV10-1,few,TRBD1
CASSADRGYGYTF,TGTGCCAGCAGCGCAGACCGGGGTTATGGCTACACCTTC,TRBJ1-2,TRBV7-2,few,NA
CASSHRSGGNTDTQYF,TGTGCCAGCAGCCATAGATCGGGGGGAAACACAGATACGCAGTATTTT,TRBJ2-3,TRBV6-1,few,TRBD2
CASGPTKLANLYNEQFF,TGTGCTAGTGGTCCTACCAAACTAGCTAATCTTTACAATGAGCAGTTCTTC,TRBJ2-1,TRBV12-5,NA,NA
CSARDPLGWDIQYF,TGCAGTGCTAGAGACCCTCTAGGGTGGGACATTCAGTACTTC,TRBJ2-4,TRBV20-1,once,NA
CSARAPAPNTEAFF,TGCAGTGCTAGGGCCCCGGCGCCGAACACTGAAGCTTTCTTT,TRBJ1-1,TRBV20-1,NA,NA
CASRGTGTYEQYF,TGTGCCAGCAGGGGGACGGGTACCTACGAGCAGTACTTC,TRBJ2-7,TRBV3-1,few,NA
CASSDGERTYNEQFF,TGTGCCAGCAGTGACGGGGAGCGGACATACAATGAGCAGTTCTTC,TRBJ2-1,TRBV9,NA,NA
CASSTLPGTGSREQYF,TGTGCCAGCAGCACCCTACCCGGGACAGGGTCGCGAGAGCAGTACTTC,TRBJ2-7,TRBV7-9,NA,TRBD1
CASSVDTGYEQYF,TGTGCCAGCAGCGTAGATACAGGCTACGAGCAGTACTTC,TRBJ2-7,TRBV9,few,NA
CASSSWPGNPGELFF,TGCGCCAGCAGCTCCTGGCCCGGGAATCCCGGGGAGCTGTTTTTT,TRBJ2-2,TRBV5-1,NA,NA
CASSPGTNTEAFF,TGTGCCAGCAGCCCCGGGACGAACACTGAAGCTTTCTTT,TRBJ1-1,TRBV18,many,NA
CASSTGDEQFF,TGTGCCAGCAGTACAGGGGATGAGCAGTTCTTC,TRBJ2-1,TRBV6-6,NA,TRBD1
CASSPARDRYNEKLFF,TGCGCCAGCAGCCCGGCCCGGGACCGTTATAATGAAAAACTGTTTTTT,TRBJ1-4,TRBV5-1,NA,NA
CSGRGGNEQFF,TGCAGTGGGCGGGGGGGCAATGAGCAGTTCTTC,TRBJ2-1,TRBV20-1,NA,TRBD2
CASSLIGQETQYF,TGTGCCAGCAGTTTAATTGGCCAAGAGACCCAGTACTTC,TRBJ2-5,TRBV12-3/TRBV12-4,many,NA
CASTPVQANYEQYF,TGTGCCAGCACCCCGGTACAGGCCAACTACGAGCAGTACTTC,TRBJ2-7,TRBV7-9,few,NA
CANRGTEGTYEQYF,TGTGCCAACCGAGGGACAGAAGGGACCTACGAGCAGTACTTC,TRBJ2-7,TRBV7-9,few,TRBD1
CASSPGGVGGRSGYTF,TGTGCCAGCAGCCCGGGAGGGGTGGGGGGACGTAGTGGCTACACCTTC,TRBJ1-2,TRBV7-2,NA,NA
CAWRVYQETQYF,TGTGCCTGGAGGGTCTACCAAGAGACCCAGTACTTC,TRBJ2-5,TRBV30,NA,NA
CASSKREAVGEQYF,TGCGCCAGCAGCAAGCGGGAGGCGGTGGGGGAGCAGTACTTC,TRBJ2-7,TRBV4-3,few,TRBD2